A selection of T cell receptor beta chains follows, all from one sample in a study of early T cells in non-severe SARS-CoV-2 infection. TCRdb reprocessed the 5' RACE reads with MiXCR, giving one entry per CDR3 protein. This sample yields just under 65,000 distinct CDR3 sequences, of which 5.9% are seen a single time; less than 3.5% belongs to the top ten. The specimen was whole blood, collected at baseline. The receptors were sampled from an adult who was a healthcare worker with PCR-confirmed SARS-CoV-2 infection or an uninfected control (not recorded which). CDR3s leave out the opening cysteine and the closing phenylalanine or tryptophan. Each record gives: V gene, J gene, clone size, CDR3 protein. Some rows mark clone size as missing; the rest say once, few, many or name a class of expanded clone.

TRBV7-6	TRBJ2-1	many	ASSLPPGTSGRNEQF
TRBV29-1	TRBJ1-2	many	SLDYGYT
TRBV27	TRBJ2-4	many	ASSLAGRKNIQY
TRBV6-4	TRBJ1-2	many	ASSPGGQGYGYT
TRBV20-1	TRBJ1-1	NA	SARAGGPNTEAF
TRBV9	TRBJ1-1	medium-sized	ASSVDGRDTEAF
TRBV6-5	TRBJ1-1	many	ASSYAGQASLEAF
TRBV19	TRBJ2-1	few	ASSTVAGGVLDEQF
TRBV20-1	TRBJ1-2	many	SAPGQPSYGYT
TRBV15	TRBJ2-6	few	ATSSADSGANVLT